This T cell receptor (beta chain) was profiled in a study of cytomegalovirus exposure and HLA in healthy donors. Overall study context: Genotyping showed around 80% of approximately 430 donors falling in the Caucasian-associated ancestry cluster. Study outcomes and limitations: Usually a TCR sequence was rare, but some public TCRs were found in many donors. As confirmed in vitro, three CMV-associated chains were specific for CMV antigens. Overall, roughly 160 TCR beta chains were annotated as cytomegalovirus-associated.

PCR involved 60 Vbeta and 13 Jbeta primers. The data were produced by immunoSEQ multiplex PCR, yet TCRdb's version contains in-frame clones alone and is incomplete. In the table there are roughly 100,000 clones, around 80% of which are singletons. In the case of this clone: Its antigen is still unknown.

Deletions cut 0 bases from V and 5 bases from J, with 13 bases between. This CDR3 is built from 14 residues. The germline V gene has CDR1 SQVTM and CDR2 ANQGSEA. This chain joins TRBV29-1 and TRBJ2-5; D might be TRBD1 (6 bases). The specimen was PBMCs. The clonotype comes from a woman younger than 30 in good health and CMV-seropositive. CDR3 protein: CSVEDWGPGETQYF. In DNA form, the CDR3 reads TGCAGCGTTGAAGATTGGGGGCCTGGGGAGACCCAGTACTTC.